This TCR beta chain stems from a study of glioma-infiltrating T cells after dendritic cell vaccination. This CDR3 region has 12 residues. V dropped 2 bases and J dropped 7 bases, with 9 bases sitting between them. Germline V gene lookup returns CDR1 SGHNT and CDR2 YYREEE (reference sequence). Up to 2 ug genomic DNA was used for TCRB CDR3 amplification. The repertoire was sequenced with immunoSEQ multiplex PCR; TCRdb's copy has only in-frame clones and lacks some. The sample consists of tens of thousands of clones, about 86% of them appearing once. The V and J genes are TRBV5-4 and TRBJ1-1; no clear D gene. This TCR derives from a human donor with glioblastoma. The starting material was blood, obtained before dendritic cell vaccination. In DNA form, the CDR3 reads TGTGCCAGCAGCTTCGAGCGTATTGAAGCTTTCTTT. Residues: CASSFERIEAFF.